The 11 T cell receptor beta chains listed next were all sequenced from one sample in a study of OX40 agonist ivuxolimab in advanced cancers. TCRdb's table, derived via immunoSEQ multiplex PCR, lists solely in-frame clones and lacks some. This sample carries about 120,000 clones, just over 90% of them seen once, and the ten largest clones take more than 0.15%. This specimen was CD4+ or CD8+ T cells sorted from blood, taken in a trial of the OX40 agonist ivuxolimab. The receptors were sampled from an adult with an advanced solid tumor such as melanoma, head and neck, liver or kidney cancer.

The V gene is TRBV5-4, the J gene TRBJ2-1; no clear D gene. The V end was cut by 0 bases, the J end by 0 bases, with 10 bases between. Germline V CDR1 and CDR2: SGHNT, YYREEE (reference sequence). The CDR3 extends over 16 amino acids. The CDR3 reads CASSLGHQSSYNEQFF. CDR3 bases: TGTGCCAGCAGCTTGGGACACCAAAGCTCCTACAATGAGCAGTTCTTC.

The chain combines TRBV28 with TRBJ2-7; 12 nucleotides align to TRBD1. V lost 5 bases and J lost 4; bases outside the gene matches: 6. Germline CDR1 MDHEN, CDR2 SYDVKM. The CDR3 contains 15 residues. CDR3 in DNA: TGTGCCAGCAGTACACGGGACAGGGGGCCTTACGAGCAGTACTTC. This gives the protein CASSTRDRGPYEQYF.

The J gene is TRBJ2-1, the V gene TRBV7-2, with 8 nucleotides matching TRBD2. Germline V CDR1 and CDR2: SGHTA, FQGNSA. The CDR3 has 15 residues. Trimming removed 7 bases from V and 4 bases from J; junction bases left unmatched: 9. The CDR3 DNA reads TGTGCCAGCACCCGTCCCACGGGGGGGTACAATGAGCAGTTCTTC. This gives the protein CASTRPTGGYNEQFF.

V usage is TRBV5-1 and J usage is TRBJ2-7; the match to TRBD1 covers 7 bases. V dropped 3 bases and J dropped 3; count of bases not matched to a gene: 6. This CDR3 has 14 amino acids. Germline CDR1 is SGHRS and CDR2 is YFSETQ. DNA for the CDR3: TGCGCCAGCAGCTCATATGGACAGGACTACGAGCAGTACTTC. Amino acid sequence: CASSSYGQDYEQYF.

This CDR3 is CASSLSAYEQYF. The CDR3 coding sequence is TGTGCCAGCAGCCTCAGTGCCTACGAGCAGTACTTC. The chain couples TRBV11-1 to TRBJ2-7; D remains unclear. V lost 5 bases and J 2 bases, leaving 7 bases between the germline ends. CDR1 and CDR2 from the germline V gene are SGHAT and FQDESV (reference sequence). This CDR3 comprises 12 residues.

V usage is TRBV28 and J usage is TRBJ2-1, with TRBD1 identical over 9 bases. J gave up 7 bases and V 4 bases, and 5 bases lay outside the gene matches. This CDR3 is 14 amino acids long. Germline V gene lookup returns CDR1 MDHEN and CDR2 SYDVKM. CDR3 in amino acids: CASSSPGQGNEQFF. The CDR3 nucleotides are TGTGCCAGCAGTTCCCCGGGACAGGGTAATGAGCAGTTCTTC.

V and J are TRBV7-3 and TRBJ2-5, with TRBD2 matching 11 bases. With 3 bases clipped from V and 1 base from J, the junction kept 1 base outside the gene matches. The CDR3 runs 15 residues. Germline-derived CDR1 and CDR2 are SGHTA and FQGTGA. CDR3 protein: CASSLTSGTQETQYF. CDR3 coding DNA: TGTGCCAGCAGCTTGACTAGCGGGACCCAAGAGACCCAGTACTTC.

A single count supports this clone. The chain is built from TRBV23-1 and TRBJ2-4; 9 nucleotides line up with TRBD1. TRBV23-1 is labeled an ORF, and its function is uncertain. This CDR3 is 17 amino acids long. The trim removed 5 bases at V and 2 bases at J, leaving 10 bases unmatched. CDR3 sequence reads: CASSLPRQGETKNIQYF. CDR3 bases: TGCGCCAGCAGTTTACCCCGACAGGGGGAGACCAAAAACATTCAGTACTTC.

The J gene is TRBJ2-3, the V gene TRBV5-1; 15 bases map to TRBD2. Germline CDR1 SGHRS, CDR2 YFSETQ. With V trimmed by 4 bases and J by 0 bases, 9 bases remained unmatched. The CDR3 covers 19 residues. The CDR3 protein is CASSDGLAGGRGSTDTQYF. CDR3 in DNA: TGCGCCAGCAGCGACGGACTAGCGGGGGGGCGTGGCAGCACAGATACGCAGTATTTT.

This clone appeared once. The V and J genes are TRBV6-5 and TRBJ1-2, with TRBD1 matching over 10 bases. V lost 6 bases to trimming and J lost 5 bases; unmatched junction nucleotides: 3. Germline CDR1 is MNHEY and CDR2 is SVGAGI. The CDR3 length is 13 residues. CDR3 nucleotide sequence: TGTGCCAGCAGAAGGGGACAGGGGTATGGCTACACCTTC. This sequence encodes CASRRGQGYGYTF.

Comment on this clone: At the DNA level, this CDR3 is encoded by other sequences in the same sample as well. The chain links TRBV7-3 to TRBJ2-2; D uncertain. Trimming cost V 4 bases and J 0 bases, with 0 bases left between them. This CDR3 has 12 amino acids. In germline, CDR1 is SGHTA, CDR2 FQGTGA. CDR3: CASSSNTGELFF. The CDR3, as DNA: TGTGCCAGCAGCTCGAACACCGGGGAGCTGTTTTTT.